This passage covers 21 T cell receptor beta chains from one sample sequenced in a study of early T cells in non-severe SARS-CoV-2 infection. From the 5' RACE reads, TCRdb called clonotypes with MiXCR, one entry per CDR3 protein. The profile shows nearly 50,000 distinct CDR3 sequences, 6.2% of them singletons. The material sequenced was whole blood, taken at baseline. The receptors were sampled from an adult who was a healthcare worker with PCR-confirmed SARS-CoV-2 infection or an uninfected control (not recorded which).

The chain carries TRBV5-1 and TRBJ2-5; 15 bases fit TRBD2. Germline CDR1 reads SGHRS; CDR2 reads YFSETQ. This CDR3 is built from 18 residues. V gave up 4 bases and J gave up 0 bases; unmatched junction bases: 7. CDR3 in amino acids: CASSTGLAGGLDQETQYF. The CDR3, as DNA: TGCGCCAGCAGCACCGGACTAGCGGGAGGGCTAGACCAAGAGACCCAGTACTTC.

There are many counts of this clonotype. This chain links TRBV28 with TRBJ2-1; D unresolved. The ends were cut back, 6 bases at V and 8 bases at J, with 8 bases in the middle. Looked up from germline, CDR1 is MDHEN and CDR2 is SYDVKM. This CDR3 region has 11 residues. The chain's CDR3 is CASSRWDEQFF. In nucleotides, the CDR3 is TGTGCCAGCAGCCGATGGGATGAGCAGTTCTTC.

The chain joins TRBV5-1 to TRBJ2-3; D call uncertain. Germline CDR1 SGHRS, CDR2 YFSETQ. The ends were cut back, 4 bases at V and 4 bases at J, with 13 bases in the middle. CDR3 length: 14 amino acids. The CDR3 DNA is TGCGCCAGCAGCCCCTCCCCCCCCCCAGATACGCAGTATTTT. Protein: CASSPSPPPDTQYF.

This chain connects TRBV20-1 to TRBJ2-7; D remains ambiguous. CDR1 is DFQATT, CDR2 SNEGSKA, per germline (reference sequence). The CDR3 extends over 14 amino acids. V lost 0 bases, J lost 4 bases, and 13 bases lay in between. The DNA of the CDR3 is TGCAGTGCTAGAGAGGCGGCCAGCAAATACGAGCAGTACTTC. Encoded protein: CSAREAASKYEQYF.

This clonotype turned up a few times. V usage is TRBV28 and J usage is TRBJ1-6; D may be TRBD1 (6 bases). This CDR3 contains 16 residues. V dropped 6 bases and J dropped 9 bases, with 21 bases sitting between them. Germline assignment: CDR1 MDHEN and CDR2 SYDVKM. CDR3 in DNA: TGTGCCAGCAGGGTACCGGGACATCGGTTAAGTTCACCCCTCCACTTT. The encoded protein is CASRVPGHRLSSPLHF.

This clonotype has ten or more counts. The V gene is TRBV6-4, the J gene TRBJ2-2; no clear D. Germline CDR1 is MRHNA and CDR2 is SNTAGT. The CDR3 sequence is 12 residues long. V shed 6 bases and J shed 5 bases, with 7 bases lying between them. Written as DNA, the CDR3 is TGTGCCAGCAGAACACAGACCGGGGAGCTGTTTTTT. This codes for CASRTQTGELFF.

In its sample, this clonotype ranks as medium-sized. The V call is TRBV5-6, the J call TRBJ2-4; D is undetermined. The V gene's germline CDR1 is SGHDT and CDR2 YYEEEE. The CDR3 loop spans 12 amino acids. V lost 4 bases to trimming and J lost 7 bases, with 9 bases between them. The CDR3 nucleotides read TGTGCCAGCAGCACCTGGACGAACATTCAGTACTTC. Translating gives CASSTWTNIQYF. Full variable domain (missing parts from reference TRBV5-6 and TRBJ2-4): DAGVTQSPTHLIKTRGQQVTLRCSPKSGHDTVSWYQQALGQGPQFIFQYYEEEERQRGNFPDRFSGHQFPNYSSELNVNALLLGDSALYLCASSTWTNIQYFGAGTRLSVL.

Worth noting for this clonotype: A much larger clone differs by one base, so this may be a read error. The conserved phenylalanine or tryptophan normally closing the CDR3 is absent here, so this likely arose from a read error. The rearrangement links TRBV6-5 to TRBJ2-7, with 9 bases fitting TRBD2. The V gene's germline CDR1 is MNHEY and CDR2 SVGAGI. The CDR3 length is 16 residues. The ends lost 4 bases at V and 5 bases at J; junction bases unmatched: 12. DNA of the CDR3: TGTGCCAGCAGTTCACCTACGATTAGCGGGAGTAACGAGCAGTACTTG. It specifies CASSSPTISGSNEQYL.

This clonotype was picked up many times. V and J are TRBV20-1 and TRBJ2-3; D might be TRBD1 or TRBD2, each matching 7 bases. This CDR3 region has 14 residues. With 4 bases removed from V and 4 bases from J, the gap between germline ends came to 15 bases. Germline assignment: CDR1 DFQATT and CDR2 SNEGSKA (reference sequence). The CDR3 nucleotides are TGCAGTGCTATGGGAGGGGGCCCGGCAGATACGCAGTATTTT. Translated: CSAMGGGPADTQYF.

This clonotype was counted at least ten times. The chain is built from TRBV7-3 and TRBJ1-1; D unresolved. CDR1 and CDR2 from the germline V gene are SGHTA and FQGTGA. The length of the CDR3 is 13 residues. Trimming left V 5 bases short and J 0 bases short, with 7 bases between. The chain's CDR3 is CASSPTLNTEAFF. The DNA for the CDR3 is TGTGCCAGCAGCCCTACACTGAACACTGAAGCTTTCTTT.

This clonotype has just a few counts. The chain recombines TRBV20-1 with TRBJ2-7; 12 bases are shared with TRBD2. Trimming cost V 6 bases and J 5 bases; bases outside gene matches: 11. Looked up from germline, CDR1 is DFQATT and CDR2 is SNEGSKA (reference sequence). The CDR3 totals 15 residues. The CDR3 here is CSADPASGRGNEQYF. CDR3 DNA: TGCAGTGCCGATCCCGCTAGCGGGAGGGGGAACGAGCAGTACTTC.

This clonotype showed up just a few times. The rearrangement joins TRBV30 to TRBJ1-4; 7 nucleotides match TRBD1. V lost 1 base to trimming and J lost 7 bases; unmatched junction nucleotides: 6. The CDR3 runs to 14 residues. Germline CDR1 and CDR2: GTSNPN and SVGIG (reference sequence). CDR3 nucleotide sequence: TGTGCCTGGAGTGAAACGGCAGGGGGTGAAAAACTGTTTTTT. Translating gives CAWSETAGGEKLFF.

In its sample, this clonotype was seen a few times. The chain uses TRBV5-4 and TRBJ2-7; possibly TRBD1 or TRBD2 for D (5 bases each). V lost 3 bases and J 9 bases, leaving 13 bases between the germline ends. From germline, CDR1 is SGHNT and CDR2 YYREEE (reference sequence). This CDR3 contains 12 residues. The CDR3 sequence: CASSSTMGVQYF. CDR3 DNA sequence: TGTGCCAGCAGCTCCACCATGGGGGTGCAGTACTTC.

This clonotype came up many times. This sequence joins TRBV5-1 and TRBJ1-2; TRBD1 might be the D (6 bases). The CDR3 sequence is 14 residues long. Germline V gene sequence: CDR1 SGHRS, CDR2 YFSETQ. Between the trimmed V and J ends, which lost 4 bases and 4 bases, there was a span of 14 bases. CDR3 bases: TGCGCCAGCAGCCCGCCCACAGGGATCTATGGCTACACCTTC. Protein: CASSPPTGIYGYTF.

This clonotype came up a few times. V and J are TRBV5-4 and TRBJ2-3, with 7 bases lining up with TRBD2. Looked up from germline, CDR1 is SGHNT and CDR2 is YYREEE (reference sequence). V was pared by 4 bases and J by 3 bases, with 2 bases of the junction left unmatched. This CDR3 spans 13 amino acids. In DNA form, the CDR3 reads TGTGCCAGCAGCATTAGCGGGACAGATACGCAGTATTTT. Amino acids: CASSISGTDTQYF.

The chain employs TRBV7-2 and TRBJ1-1, with D unresolved. This CDR3 contains 12 residues. CDR1 is SGHTA, CDR2 FQGNSA, per germline. Between the trimmed V and J ends, which lost 6 bases and 4 bases, there was a span of 9 bases. The CDR3 region is CASSRTGTEAFF. The CDR3 region has the DNA TGTGCCAGCAGTAGAACCGGCACTGAAGCTTTCTTT. Supplemented by reference TRBV7-2 and TRBJ1-1, the full variable domain reads GAGVSQSPSNKVTEKGKDVELRCDPISGHTALYWYRQSLGQGLEFLIYFQGNSAPDKSGLPSDRFSAERTGGSVSTLTIQRTQQEDSAVYLCASSRTGTEAFFGQGTRLTVV.

This clonotype was observed a few times. The chain recombines TRBV7-9 with TRBJ2-5; TRBD2 is a possible D gene (5 bases). Germline lookup yields CDR1 SEHNR and CDR2 FQNEAQ (reference sequence). V shed 4 bases and J shed 5 bases, with 17 bases lying between them. The CDR3 totals 15 residues. CDR3 sequence reads: CASSSWSRVRETQYF. The DNA of the CDR3 is TGTGCCAGCAGCTCCTGGTCGAGGGTCCGGGAGACCCAGTACTTC.

This clonotype came up many times. The chain couples TRBV18 to TRBJ2-2, with D hard to call. The germline V gene encodes CDR1 KGHSH and CDR2 LQKENI. The CDR3 contains 13 residues. Trimming shortened V by 2 bases and J by 4 bases, and 5 bases separated the two germline ends. The CDR3 DNA sequence: TGTGCCAGCTCACCAACAACCACCGGGGAGCTGTTTTTT. Translated: CASSPTTTGELFF.

About this clonotype: A much more abundant neighbour one base away suggests this may be a read error. V and J are TRBV7-2 and TRBJ2-5, with D unresolved. Germline V gives CDR1 SGHTA, CDR2 FQGNSA. The CDR3 spans 14 residues. CDR3 DNA: TGTGTCAGCAGCTTAGAGGCATTACAAGAGACCCAGTACTTC. Protein product: CVSSLEALQETQYF.

This clonotype was seen ten or more times. The chain joins TRBV27 to TRBJ2-7; 8 positions match TRBD2. CDR3 length equals 17 residues. V lost 5 bases, J lost 3 bases, and 15 bases stayed unmatched. Germline CDR1 reads MNHEY; CDR2 reads SMNVEV (reference sequence). CDR3 amino acids: CASSPARGGGADYEQYF. CDR3 in DNA: TGTGCCAGCAGTCCCGCCCGGGGGGGCGGGGCGGACTACGAGCAGTACTTC.

This clonotype has more than one count but fewer than ten. This chain links TRBV28 with TRBJ2-1; D remains ambiguous. In germline, CDR1 is MDHEN, CDR2 SYDVKM. The CDR3 is 14 amino acids. V was cut by 3 bases and J by 9 bases, with 15 bases left in between. CDR3 region: CASSFDFPGSEQFF. The CDR3 DNA reads as TGTGCCAGCAGTTTTGACTTCCCCGGTAGTGAGCAGTTCTTC.